This TCR beta chain was documented in a study of blood T cells in healthy people across ages. Study-wide context: About one barcoded beta molecule was captured per two T cells (by template switching).

V gave up 1 base and J gave up 7 bases, with 13 bases separating them. The CDR3 is 14 residues long. Study-wide points: Estimated diversity, derived from one million T cells, was regarded as an underestimate. Older age went with lower TCR beta diversity per million T cells, in a roughly linear way.

This clonotype was picked up many times. The antigen remains undetermined. The extraction recovered at least 5 micrograms of total RNA per sample. Then a second PCR, running about 6 to 12 cycles, was carried out with a sample-barcoded 5' primer and a J-beta primer mix. One entry per CDR3 protein results from TCRdb running MiXCR on the 5' RACE reads. The table has around 870,000 distinct CDR3 sequences, more than 25% seen once. The specimen sequenced was blood. The chain is built from TRBV12-3 or TRBV12-4 and TRBJ1-2; D is ambiguous. This TCR was sampled from an elderly woman in good health. DNA for the CDR3: TGTGCCAGCAGTTTAGACGGCAGTGCGAGTGGCTACACCTTC. Residues: CASSLDGSASGYTF.